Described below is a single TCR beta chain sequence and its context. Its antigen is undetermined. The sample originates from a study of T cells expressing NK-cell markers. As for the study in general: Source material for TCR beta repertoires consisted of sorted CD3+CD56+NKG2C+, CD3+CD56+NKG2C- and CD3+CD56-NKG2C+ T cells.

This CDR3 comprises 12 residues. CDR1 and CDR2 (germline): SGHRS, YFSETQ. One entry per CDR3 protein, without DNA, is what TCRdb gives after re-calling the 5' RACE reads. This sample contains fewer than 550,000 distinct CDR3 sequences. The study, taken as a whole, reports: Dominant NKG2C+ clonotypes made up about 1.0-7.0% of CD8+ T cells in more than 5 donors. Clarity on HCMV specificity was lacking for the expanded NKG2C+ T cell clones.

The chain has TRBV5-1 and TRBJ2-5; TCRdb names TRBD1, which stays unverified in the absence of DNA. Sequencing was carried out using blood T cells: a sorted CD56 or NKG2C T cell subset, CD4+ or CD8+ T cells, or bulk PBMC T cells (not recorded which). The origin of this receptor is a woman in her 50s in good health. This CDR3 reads CASSGDVQTQYF.